This T cell receptor (beta chain) is from a study of T cell responses to AZD1222 COVID-19 vaccine. Turning to this clone: Its antigen is undetermined.

The CDR3 consists of 11 residues. Trimming stripped 7 bases from V and 8 bases from J, with 14 bases between. Germline V gives CDR1 DFQATT, CDR2 SNEGSKA (reference sequence). Profiling relied on immunoSEQ multiplex PCR, and the TCRdb table lists in-frame clones only, not all of them. The table lists around 120,000 clones, approximately 90% of them singletons. Study conclusions and caveats: Along spike, vaccine-associated CD4 TCRs were found throughout, with dominance at 160-218 and 743-854. Epitopes outside B.1.351 and B.1.1.7 mutated regions reportedly drew nearly half of spike TCRs. Donors in the cohort were predominantly white British and more often female, and clonal diversity was possibly underestimated. Sampling that yielded the repertoires occurred only after the peak T cell response.

Sequenced here: peripheral blood, sampled 28 days after the second AZD1222 dose. The source is an adult who received the AZD1222 COVID-19 vaccine. This chain connects TRBV20-1 to TRBJ1-2; D is possibly TRBD1 (5 bases). DNA of the CDR3: TGCAGTGGGCAGGGCGTTAGCGGCTACACCTTC. Translation gives CSGQGVSGYTF.